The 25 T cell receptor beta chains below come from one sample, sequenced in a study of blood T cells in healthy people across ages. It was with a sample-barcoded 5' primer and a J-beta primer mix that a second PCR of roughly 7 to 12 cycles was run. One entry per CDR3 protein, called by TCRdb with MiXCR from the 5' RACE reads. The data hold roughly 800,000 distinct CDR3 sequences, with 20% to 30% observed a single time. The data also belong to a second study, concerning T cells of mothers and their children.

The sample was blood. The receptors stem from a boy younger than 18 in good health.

The CDR3 is CASSLLAATNEKLFF. CDR3 nucleotide sequence: TGTGCCAGCAGCTTATTAGCAGCAACTAATGAAAAACTGTTTTTT. V gene TRBV7-3 combines with J gene TRBJ1-4; D ambiguous. V was cut by 2 bases and J by 0 bases, with 7 bases left in between. CDR1 and CDR2 (germline): SGHTA, FQGTGA. This CDR3 has 15 amino acids.

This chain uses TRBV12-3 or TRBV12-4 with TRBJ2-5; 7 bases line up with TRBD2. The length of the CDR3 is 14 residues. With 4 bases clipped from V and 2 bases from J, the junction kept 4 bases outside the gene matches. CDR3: CASSYGGKQETQYF. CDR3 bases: TGTGCCAGCAGTTACGGGGGGAAACAAGAGACCCAGTACTTC.

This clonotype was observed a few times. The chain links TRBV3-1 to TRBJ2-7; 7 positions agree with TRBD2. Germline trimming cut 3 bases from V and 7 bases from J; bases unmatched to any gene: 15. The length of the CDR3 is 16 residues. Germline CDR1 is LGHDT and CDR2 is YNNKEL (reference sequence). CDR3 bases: TGTGCCAGCAGCCAGTCCGGGGCTAGCGGCCCGGGGGAGCAGTACTTC. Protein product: CASSQSGASGPGEQYF.

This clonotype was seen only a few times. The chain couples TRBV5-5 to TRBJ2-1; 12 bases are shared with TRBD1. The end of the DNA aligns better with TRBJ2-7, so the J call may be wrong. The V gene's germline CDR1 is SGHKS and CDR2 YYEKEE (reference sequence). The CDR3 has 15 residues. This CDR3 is CASSLMGQGANEQYF. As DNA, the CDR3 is TGTGCCAGCAGCTTGATGGGACAGGGGGCTAACGAGCAGTACTTC.

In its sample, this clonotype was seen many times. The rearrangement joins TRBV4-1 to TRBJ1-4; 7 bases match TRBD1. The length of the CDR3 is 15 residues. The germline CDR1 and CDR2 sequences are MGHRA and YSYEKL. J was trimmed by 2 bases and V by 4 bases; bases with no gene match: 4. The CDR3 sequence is CASSLRTGTNEKLFF. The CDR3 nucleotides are TGCGCCAGCAGCCTACGGACAGGCACTAATGAAAAACTGTTTTTT.

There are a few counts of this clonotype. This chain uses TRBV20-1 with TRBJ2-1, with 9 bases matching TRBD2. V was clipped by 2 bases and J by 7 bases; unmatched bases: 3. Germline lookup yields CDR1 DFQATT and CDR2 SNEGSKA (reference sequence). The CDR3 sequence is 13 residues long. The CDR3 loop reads CSARRGGGNEQFF. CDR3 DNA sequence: TGCAGTGCTAGACGCGGGGGGGGTAATGAGCAGTTCTTC.

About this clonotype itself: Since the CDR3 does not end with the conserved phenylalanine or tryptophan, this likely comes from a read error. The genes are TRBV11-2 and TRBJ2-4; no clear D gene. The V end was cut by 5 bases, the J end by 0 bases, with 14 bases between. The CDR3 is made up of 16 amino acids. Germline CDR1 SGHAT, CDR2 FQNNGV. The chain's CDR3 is CASSLAAQLAKNIQYL. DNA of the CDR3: TGTGCCAGCAGCCTGGCCGCACAGCTAGCCAAAAACATTCAGTACCTC.

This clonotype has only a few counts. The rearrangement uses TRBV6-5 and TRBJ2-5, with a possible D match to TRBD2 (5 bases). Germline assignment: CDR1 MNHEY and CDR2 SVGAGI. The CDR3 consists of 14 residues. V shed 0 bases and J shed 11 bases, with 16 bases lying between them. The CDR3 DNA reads TGTGCCAGCAGTTACTCGAGGACTGCCTACGTGCAGTACTTC. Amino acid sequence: CASSYSRTAYVQYF.

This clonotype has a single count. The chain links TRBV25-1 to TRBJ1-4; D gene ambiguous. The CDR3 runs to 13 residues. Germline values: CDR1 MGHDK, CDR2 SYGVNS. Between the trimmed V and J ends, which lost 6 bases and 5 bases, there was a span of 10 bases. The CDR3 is CASRVGSNEKLFF. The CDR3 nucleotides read TGTGCCAGCAGGGTGGGGTCCAATGAAAAACTGTTTTTT.

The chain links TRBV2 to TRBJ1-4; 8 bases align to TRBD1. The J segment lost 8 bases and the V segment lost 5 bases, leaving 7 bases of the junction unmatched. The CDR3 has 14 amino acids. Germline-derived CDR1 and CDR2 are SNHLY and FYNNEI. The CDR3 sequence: CASSPTGEVEKLFF. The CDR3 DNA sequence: TGTGCCAGCAGTCCGACAGGGGAGGTGGAAAAACTGTTTTTT.

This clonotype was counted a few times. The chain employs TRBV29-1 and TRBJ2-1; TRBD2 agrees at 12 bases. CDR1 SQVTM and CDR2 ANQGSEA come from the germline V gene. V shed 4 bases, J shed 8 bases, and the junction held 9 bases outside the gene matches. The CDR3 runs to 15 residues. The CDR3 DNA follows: TGCAGCGTTGGTCCTAGCGGGGGGGGTAGGGATGAGCAGTTCTTC. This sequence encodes CSVGPSGGGRDEQFF.

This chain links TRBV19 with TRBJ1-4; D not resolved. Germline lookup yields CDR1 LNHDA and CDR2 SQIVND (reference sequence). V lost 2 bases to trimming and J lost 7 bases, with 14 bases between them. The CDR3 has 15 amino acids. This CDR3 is CASSISGGEAEKLFF. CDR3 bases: TGTGCCAGTAGTATAAGCGGCGGGGAAGCTGAAAAACTGTTTTTT.

DNA for the CDR3: TGTGCCACCAGTGATTCAGCCGGGACAGGGGCTACCGACGGGGAGCTGTTTTTT. Its translation: CATSDSAGTGATDGELFF. The rearrangement uses TRBV24-1 and TRBJ2-2; 10 bases line up with TRBD1. V gave up 2 bases and J gave up 7 bases; unmatched junction bases: 12. There are 18 residues in the CDR3. The germline CDR1 and CDR2 sequences are KGHDR and SFDVKD.

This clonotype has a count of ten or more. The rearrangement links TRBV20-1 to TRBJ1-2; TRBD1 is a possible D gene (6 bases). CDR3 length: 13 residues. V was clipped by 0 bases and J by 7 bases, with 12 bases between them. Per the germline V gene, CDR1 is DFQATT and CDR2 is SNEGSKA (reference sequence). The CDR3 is CSAREGGWGGYTF. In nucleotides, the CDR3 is TGCAGTGCTAGAGAGGGGGGCTGGGGTGGCTACACCTTC.

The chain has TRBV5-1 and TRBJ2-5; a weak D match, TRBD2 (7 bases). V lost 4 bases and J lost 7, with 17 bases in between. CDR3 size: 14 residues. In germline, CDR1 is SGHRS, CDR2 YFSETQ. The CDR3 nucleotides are TGCGCCAGCAGCAAAGAAGGGGGGGCGGGGACCCAGTACTTC. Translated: CASSKEGGAGTQYF.

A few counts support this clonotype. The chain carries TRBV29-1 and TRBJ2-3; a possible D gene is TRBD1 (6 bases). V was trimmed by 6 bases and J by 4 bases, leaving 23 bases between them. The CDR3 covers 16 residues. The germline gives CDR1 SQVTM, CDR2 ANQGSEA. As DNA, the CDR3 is TGCAGCGTCGACAGGCGGTCTGCGTCGGGCGCAGATACGCAGTATTTT. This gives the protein CSVDRRSASGADTQYF.

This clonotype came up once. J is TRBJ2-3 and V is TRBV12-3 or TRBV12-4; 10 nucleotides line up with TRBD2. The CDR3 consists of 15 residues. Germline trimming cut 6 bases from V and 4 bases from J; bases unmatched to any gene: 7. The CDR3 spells CASSLTSGWADTQYF. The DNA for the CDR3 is TGTGCCAGCAGCCTGACTAGCGGGTGGGCAGATACGCAGTATTTT.

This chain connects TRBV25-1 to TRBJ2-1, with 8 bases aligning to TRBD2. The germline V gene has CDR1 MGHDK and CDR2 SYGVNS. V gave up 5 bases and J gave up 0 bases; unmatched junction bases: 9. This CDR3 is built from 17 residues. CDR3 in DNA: TGTGCCAGCAGTCCGAGTAGCGGGGTAAGCTCCTACAATGAGCAGTTCTTC. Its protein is CASSPSSGVSSYNEQFF.

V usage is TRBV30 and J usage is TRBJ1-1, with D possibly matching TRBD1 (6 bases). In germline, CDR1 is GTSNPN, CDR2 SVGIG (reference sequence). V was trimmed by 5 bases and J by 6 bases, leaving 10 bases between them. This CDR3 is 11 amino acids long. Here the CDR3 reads CAWGTRAEAFF. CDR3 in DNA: TGTGCCTGGGGGACACGGGCTGAAGCTTTCTTT.

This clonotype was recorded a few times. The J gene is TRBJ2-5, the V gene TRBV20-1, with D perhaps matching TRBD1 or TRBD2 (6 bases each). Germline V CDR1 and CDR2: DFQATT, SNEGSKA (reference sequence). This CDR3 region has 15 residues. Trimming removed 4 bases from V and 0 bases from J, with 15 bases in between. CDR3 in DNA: TGCAGTGCTACCGAGGGGGTAGCGGACCAAGAGACCCAGTACTTC. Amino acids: CSATEGVADQETQYF.

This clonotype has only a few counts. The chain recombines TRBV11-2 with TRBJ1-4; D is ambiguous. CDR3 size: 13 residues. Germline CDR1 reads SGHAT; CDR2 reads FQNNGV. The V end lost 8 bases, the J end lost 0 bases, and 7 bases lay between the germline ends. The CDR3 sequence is CASSHPTNEKLFF. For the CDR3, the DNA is TGTGCCAGCTCGCACCCAACTAATGAAAAACTGTTTTTT.

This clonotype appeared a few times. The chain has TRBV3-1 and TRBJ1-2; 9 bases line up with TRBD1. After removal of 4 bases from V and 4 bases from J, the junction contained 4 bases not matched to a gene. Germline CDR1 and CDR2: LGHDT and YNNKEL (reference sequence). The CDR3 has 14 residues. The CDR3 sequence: CASSLRTGVYGYTF. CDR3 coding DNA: TGTGCCAGCAGCCTAAGGACAGGGGTCTATGGCTACACCTTC.

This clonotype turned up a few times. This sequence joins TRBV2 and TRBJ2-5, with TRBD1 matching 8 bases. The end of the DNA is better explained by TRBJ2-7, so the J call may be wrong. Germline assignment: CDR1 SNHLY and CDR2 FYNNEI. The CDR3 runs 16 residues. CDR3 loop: CASRMQPGQDSYEQYF. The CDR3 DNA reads TGTGCCAGCAGGATGCAACCGGGACAGGACTCCTACGAGCAGTACTTC.

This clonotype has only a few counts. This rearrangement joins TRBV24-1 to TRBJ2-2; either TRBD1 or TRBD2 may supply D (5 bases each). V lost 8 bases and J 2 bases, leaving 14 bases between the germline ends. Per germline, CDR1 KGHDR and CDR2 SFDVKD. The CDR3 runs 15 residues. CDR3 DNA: TGTGCCACCACGGGTAGGGACCCTAACACCGGGGAGCTGTTTTTT. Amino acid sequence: CATTGRDPNTGELFF.

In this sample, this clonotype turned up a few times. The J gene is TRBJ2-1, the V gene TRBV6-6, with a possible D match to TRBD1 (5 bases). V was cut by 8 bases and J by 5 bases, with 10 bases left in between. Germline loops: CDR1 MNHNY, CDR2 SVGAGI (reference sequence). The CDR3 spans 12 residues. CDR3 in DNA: TGTGCCAGCGGGGCCCTCCACAATGAGCAGTTCTTC. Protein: CASGALHNEQFF.